This entry is about one T cell receptor beta chain. The antigen is undetermined. These data belong to a study of OX40 agonist ivuxolimab in advanced cancers. About the research overall: Melanoma, hepatocellular carcinoma, head and neck or renal cell cancer occurred in dose-escalation patients. The mean age was around 56 years, ranging from about 23 to 79, with less than 90% of participants male. Patients achieving partial responses numbered three: one hepatocellular carcinoma case and two cutaneous melanoma cases.

Study findings and constraints: Some of the nonresponding patients also showed low levels of normalized T-cell clonal expansion.

Germline-derived CDR1 and CDR2 are SGHTS and YDEGEE. V was pared by 2 bases and J by 7 bases, with 7 bases of the junction left unmatched. The CDR3 loop spans 15 amino acids. The table came from immunoSEQ multiplex PCR; TCRdb's copy has only in-frame clones and leaves some out. This sample has tens of thousands of clones, with approximately 89% found just once. The chain employs TRBV5-8 and TRBJ1-4, with TRBD1 identical over 8 bases. This clonotype was obtained from an adult with an advanced solid tumor such as melanoma, head and neck, liver or kidney cancer. Source: CD4+ or CD8+ T cells sorted from blood, taken in a trial of the OX40 agonist ivuxolimab. The DNA of the CDR3 is TGTGCCAGCAGCTTACGACAGGGGTTTGGTGAAAAACTGTTTTTT. This gives the protein CASSLRQGFGEKLFF.